Presented here are 3 T cell receptor beta chains from one specimen sequenced in a study of T cells after yellow fever vaccination. TCRdb re-analysed the 5' RACE reads in MiXCR, keeping a single row per CDR3 protein. This sample has some 250,000 distinct CDR3 sequences, with roughly 3.7% found just once. The input for sequencing was PBMCs, taken 15 days after the yellow fever booster vaccination. The origin of the receptors is a man aged 18 to 30 who received the YFV17D yellow fever vaccine.

This clonotype came up a few times. The J gene is TRBJ1-4, the V gene TRBV2; perhaps TRBD1 as D (5 bases). Germline loops: CDR1 SNHLY, CDR2 FYNNEI. The V and J ends lost 3 bases and 6 bases respectively, with 11 bases between them. This CDR3 is 14 amino acids long. CDR3 sequence reads: CASSDLGPDEKLFF. DNA of the CDR3: TGTGCCAGCAGTGATCTGGGGCCGGATGAAAAACTGTTTTTT.

This clonotype was recorded a few times. The chain recombines TRBV30 with TRBJ2-1; D call uncertain. The CDR3 has 14 residues. CDR1 is GTSNPN and CDR2 is SVGIG in the germline V gene (reference sequence). V gave up 4 bases and J gave up 8 bases, with 18 bases separating them. CDR3 coding DNA: TGTGCCTGGAATCGGGCCAGTCTATGGGATGAGCAGTTCTTC. This translates into CAWNRASLWDEQFF.

This clonotype was counted many times. J is TRBJ1-1 and V is TRBV20-1, with TRBD1 matching over 7 bases. CDR1 and CDR2 from the germline V gene are DFQATT and SNEGSKA (reference sequence). V was clipped by 2 bases and J by 5 bases; unmatched bases: 8. This CDR3 is 14 amino acids long. CDR3 sequence: CSARRFQGGTEAFF. In DNA form, the CDR3 reads TGCAGTGCTAGACGATTTCAGGGGGGTACTGAAGCTTTCTTT.